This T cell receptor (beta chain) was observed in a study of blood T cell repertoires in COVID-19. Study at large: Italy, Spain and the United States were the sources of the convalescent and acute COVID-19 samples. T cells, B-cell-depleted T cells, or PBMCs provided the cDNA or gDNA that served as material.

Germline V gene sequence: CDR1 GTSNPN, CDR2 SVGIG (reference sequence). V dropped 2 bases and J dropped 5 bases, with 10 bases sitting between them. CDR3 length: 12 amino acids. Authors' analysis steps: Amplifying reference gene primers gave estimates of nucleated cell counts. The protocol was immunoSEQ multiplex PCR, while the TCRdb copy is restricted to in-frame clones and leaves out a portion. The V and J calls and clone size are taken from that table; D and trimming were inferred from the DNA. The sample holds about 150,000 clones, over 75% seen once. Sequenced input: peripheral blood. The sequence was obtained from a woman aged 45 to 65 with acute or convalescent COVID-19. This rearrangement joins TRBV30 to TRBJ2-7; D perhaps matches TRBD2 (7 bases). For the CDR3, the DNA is TGTGCCTGGAGTAAGGGGGGGCACGAGCAGTACTTC. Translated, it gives CAWSKGGHEQYF.